The next 26 T cell receptor beta chains were all read from a single sample in a study of cytomegalovirus exposure and HLA in healthy donors. With 60 Vbeta and 13 Jbeta primers, the PCR was carried out. Only in-frame clones appear in the TCRdb table, and some are missing; sequencing was by immunoSEQ multiplex PCR. Among 65,000 to 85,000 clones listed, about 65% were seen once. The sequenced sample consisted of PBMCs. The receptor source for this set is a woman in her 30s in good health and CMV-seronegative.

This clone has more than one count but fewer than ten. The rearrangement joins TRBV4-1 to TRBJ2-2; D is unresolved. V lost 5 bases and J lost 1, with 14 bases in between. The germline V gene has CDR1 MGHRA and CDR2 YSYEKL. The CDR3 length is 16 residues. The CDR3 sequence: CASSRSLTLNTGELFF. The CDR3 DNA sequence: TGCGCCAGCAGCAGATCTCTAACCTTGAACACCGGGGAGCTGTTTTTT.

This chain connects TRBV4-1 to TRBJ1-2; D may be TRBD1 (5 bases). The CDR3 has 16 residues. Per germline, CDR1 MGHRA and CDR2 YSYEKL. V was shortened by 0 bases and J by 0 bases, with 11 bases between the two germline ends. The CDR3 loop reads CASSQDAGPSNYGYTF. The CDR3 DNA follows: TGCGCCAGCAGCCAAGACGCGGGACCCTCTAACTATGGCTACACCTTC.

The chain uses TRBV19 and TRBJ1-2, with 10 bases aligning to TRBD1. The CDR3 extends over 15 amino acids. Trimming cost V 4 bases and J 4 bases; bases outside gene matches: 6. Per germline, CDR1 LNHDA and CDR2 SQIVND (reference sequence). CDR3 residues: CASSNRDRGPYGYTF. CDR3 nucleotide sequence: TGTGCCAGTAGTAACCGGGACAGGGGACCCTATGGCTACACCTTC.

The V and J genes are TRBV4-3 and TRBJ2-2; 9 positions agree with TRBD1. V lost 4 bases and J lost 5; bases outside the gene matches: 8. The CDR3 is made up of 16 amino acids. Germline assignment: CDR1 LGHNA and CDR2 YSLEER. Here the CDR3 DNA reads TGCGCCAGCAGCCCCGGGACAGGGTTTGGTACCGGGGAGCTGTTTTTT. Amino acids: CASSPGTGFGTGELFF.

J is TRBJ1-1 and V is TRBV12-5, with 7 bases fitting TRBD1. V was clipped by 7 bases and J by 2 bases; unmatched bases: 7. Germline values: CDR1 LGHNT, CDR2 FRNRAP. This CDR3 is built from 14 residues. The CDR3 sequence is CASAPGTANTEAFF. CDR3 DNA sequence: TGTGCTAGTGCCCCAGGGACAGCTAACACTGAAGCTTTCTTT.

Of note for this clone: An end of the junction differs from the germline gene, which may be a read error. The chain couples TRBV7-9 to TRBJ2-5; D possibly corresponds to TRBD2 (6 bases). The CDR3 loop spans 14 amino acids. Per the germline V gene, CDR1 is SEHNR and CDR2 is FQNEAQ (reference sequence). CDR3 sequence: CASSQDTSRETQYF. In nucleotides, the CDR3 is TGCGCCAGCAGCCAAGATACTAGCCGGGAGACCCAGTACTTC.

The chain carries TRBV5-4 and TRBJ2-7; TRBD2 matches 8 bases. The germline CDR1 and CDR2 sequences are SGHNT and YYREEE (reference sequence). The V and J ends lost 6 bases and 7 bases, in that order; junction bases with no gene match: 6. This CDR3 spans 12 amino acids. CDR3 sequence: CASTKRGGEQYF. In DNA, the CDR3 is TGTGCCAGCACCAAACGGGGGGGTGAGCAGTACTTC.

V is TRBV30 and J is TRBJ2-7; D remains ambiguous. V shed 0 bases and J shed 7 bases, with 19 bases lying between them. The CDR3 loop spans 15 amino acids. CDR1 and CDR2 from the germline V gene are GTSNPN and SVGIG (reference sequence). CDR3 in amino acids: CAWSVKSSSFGEQYF. The CDR3 nucleotides read TGTGCCTGGAGTGTCAAGTCTAGTTCCTTCGGGGAGCAGTACTTC.

The gene calls are TRBV6-6 and TRBJ1-1, with D perhaps matching TRBD1 (6 bases). The CDR3 consists of 14 residues. Germline V lookup: CDR1 MNHNY, CDR2 SVGAGI (reference sequence). The ends were cut back, 7 bases at V and 4 bases at J, with 16 bases in the middle. The CDR3 region is CASTQGPTSTEAFF. In DNA form, the CDR3 reads TGTGCCAGCACCCAGGGGCCCACGAGCACTGAAGCTTTCTTT.

This clone has a single count. This sequence joins TRBV15 and TRBJ2-1, with 12 nucleotides matching TRBD1. V lost 5 bases and J lost 7; bases outside the gene matches: 18. Germline CDR1 reads LNHNV; CDR2 reads YYDKDF (reference sequence). The CDR3 is 19 amino acids. The CDR3 region has the DNA TGTGCCACCAGCCCTGAAGGGGGATTGGGACAGGGGGCAAAAAATGAGCAGTTCTTC. As protein: CATSPEGGLGQGAKNEQFF.

This rearrangement joins TRBV7-2 to TRBJ2-3; the match to TRBD2 covers 7 bases. Trimming took 1 base from V and 2 from J; bases not matched to a gene: 6. In germline, CDR1 is SGHTA, CDR2 FQGNSA. The CDR3 contains 16 residues. The CDR3 nucleotides are TGTGCCAGCAGCTTAGGTGGGGGGGTGAACACAGATACGCAGTATTTT. It encodes CASSLGGGVNTDTQYF.

The J gene is TRBJ2-3, the V gene TRBV6-4; TRBD1 matches at 7 bases. Germline assignment: CDR1 MRHNA and CDR2 SNTAGT. This CDR3 has 17 residues. The ends lost 5 bases at V and 5 bases at J; junction bases unmatched: 16. CDR3 DNA: TGTGCCAGCAGTTGTTCTGCTGCTTGGGACAGAAAAGATACGCAGTATTTT. As protein: CASSCSAAWDRKDTQYF.

The V call is TRBV6-1, the J call TRBJ1-2, with D maybe TRBD1 (6 bases). V lost 6 bases to trimming and J lost 6 bases, with 17 bases between them. CDR3 length: 14 residues. Germline assignment: CDR1 MNHNS and CDR2 SASEGT. CDR3 nucleotide sequence: TGTGCCAGCAGGTACACAGGGCGAGGGGATGGCTACACCTTC. This codes for CASRYTGRGDGYTF.

The rearrangement joins TRBV2 to TRBJ1-1; D not resolved. The CDR3 is 14 residues long. Trimming removed 2 bases at V and 2 bases at J, with 9 bases between. Germline V gene data show CDR1 as SNHLY and CDR2 as FYNNEI. CDR3 nucleotide sequence: TGTGCCAGCAGTGAACGAGGCCTTAACACTGAAGCTTTCTTT. This gives the protein CASSERGLNTEAFF.

The rearrangement uses TRBV5-5 and TRBJ1-5; no firm D call. The V end lost 4 bases, the J end lost 6 bases, and 14 bases lay between the germline ends. There are 14 residues in the CDR3. Germline CDR1 SGHKS, CDR2 YYEKEE (reference sequence). CDR3 nucleotide sequence: TGTGCCAGCAGCCAAGAGCAAGGGAGTCAGCCCCAGCATTTT. Protein sequence: CASSQEQGSQPQHF.

V gene TRBV6-1 combines with J gene TRBJ2-7; possibly TRBD1 for D (5 bases). The CDR3 extends over 13 amino acids. Trimming took 6 bases from V and 5 from J, leaving 14 bases between them. Germline V CDR1 and CDR2: MNHNS, SASEGT. CDR3 loop: CASRGQGEDEQYF. The CDR3 DNA reads TGTGCCAGCAGGGGCCAAGGGGAAGACGAGCAGTACTTC.

The chain recombines TRBV7-2 with TRBJ2-1; 8 nucleotides align to TRBD2. V gave up 2 bases and J gave up 5 bases; unmatched junction bases: 2. This CDR3 contains 14 residues. Germline-derived CDR1 and CDR2 are SGHTA and FQGNSA. The CDR3 is CASSLRRGDNEQFF. CDR3 nucleotide sequence: TGTGCCAGCAGCTTAAGGCGGGGGGACAATGAGCAGTTCTTC. Together with reference TRBV7-2 and TRBJ2-1, the CDR3 gives the full variable domain: GAGVSQSPSNKVTEKGKDVELRCDPISGHTALYWYRQSLGQGLEFLIYFQGNSAPDKSGLPSDRFSAERTGGSVSTLTIQRTQQEDSAVYLCASSLRRGDNEQFFGPGTRLTVL.

This chain joins TRBV9 and TRBJ1-5, with TRBD1 matching 7 bases. This CDR3 region has 15 residues. Losses at the gene ends were 5 bases for V and 0 bases for J; bases not matched to a gene: 5. Germline CDR1 is SGDLS and CDR2 is YYNGEE. CDR3 DNA: TGTGCCAGCAGTTATACAGGGGATAGCAATCAGCCCCAGCATTTT. Amino acids: CASSYTGDSNQPQHF.

This clone has a single count. V and J are TRBV5-5 and TRBJ2-1, with D possibly TRBD2 on 6 matching bases. The CDR3 spans 15 residues. The V gene lost 0 bases and the J gene lost 3 bases, with 10 bases spanning the gap. The germline CDR1 and CDR2 sequences are SGHKS and YYEKEE (reference sequence). CDR3 bases: TGTGCCAGCAGCTTGGGCCTAGCGCTCTACAATGAGCAGTTCTTC. Translated: CASSLGLALYNEQFF. The whole variable domain, remainder taken from reference TRBV5-5 and TRBJ2-1, is DAGVTQSPTHLIKTRGQQVTLRCSPISGHKSVSWYQQVLGQGPQFIFQYYEKEERGRGNFPDRFSARQFPNYSSELNVNALLLGDSALYLCASSLGLALYNEQFFGPGTRLTVL.

This chain links TRBV14 with TRBJ2-7; TRBD1 agrees at 7 bases. The CDR3 loop spans 14 amino acids. Looked up from germline, CDR1 is SGHDN and CDR2 is FVKESK. V trimming: 1 base; J trimming: 3 bases; junction bases outside the gene matches: 3. CDR3 protein: CASSQGGGRYEQYF. The CDR3 coding sequence is TGTGCCAGCAGCCAAGGAGGGGGCCGCTACGAGCAGTACTTC.

The chain uses TRBV15 and TRBJ2-5; no reliable D call. The CDR3 sequence is 15 residues long. V gave up 3 bases and J gave up 1 base, with 12 bases separating them. Germline V CDR1 and CDR2: LNHNV, YYDKDF (reference sequence). The CDR3, as DNA: TGTGCCACCAGCAGGGTTCAGGCCGGCCAAGAGACCCAGTACTTC. Encoded protein: CATSRVQAGQETQYF.

V gene TRBV11-3 combines with J gene TRBJ2-6, with 12 bases that match TRBD1. V trimming: 5 bases; J trimming: 4 bases; junction bases outside the gene matches: 9. Germline V gene data show CDR1 as SGHNT and CDR2 as YENEEA. This CDR3 has 18 residues. As DNA, the CDR3 is TGTGCCAGCAGCCCAGGGACAGGGGGCGTAGTCGGGGCCAACGTCCTGACTTTC. Translating it yields CASSPGTGGVVGANVLTF. The whole variable domain, remainder taken from reference TRBV11-3 and TRBJ2-6, is EAGVVQSPRYKIIEKKQPVAFWCNPISGHNTLYWYLQNLGQGPELLIRYENEEAVDDSQLPKDRFSAERLKGVDSTLKIQPAELGDSAVYLCASSPGTGGVVGANVLTFGAGSRLTVL.

The chain links TRBV18 to TRBJ2-5; 11 bases align to TRBD2. The DNA end lines up better with TRBJ2-7; the J call may be wrong. The CDR3 length is 14 residues. Germline V CDR1 and CDR2: KGHSH, LQKENI. The CDR3 nucleotides read TGTGCCAGCTCTCCCGGGACTAGCGGCTACGAGCAGTACTTC. Protein: CASSPGTSGYEQYF.

In DNA form, the CDR3 reads TGTGCCAGCAGCTTAGGGACTAGTTCTTACACAGATACGCAGTATTTT. Amino acid sequence: CASSLGTSSYTDTQYF. This rearrangement joins TRBV7-2 to TRBJ2-3; 7 bases map to TRBD2. The V segment lost 1 base and the J segment 2 bases; nucleotides outside the gene matches: 6. Germline loops: CDR1 SGHTA, CDR2 FQGNSA. The CDR3 is 16 residues long.

The rearrangement links TRBV29-1 to TRBJ2-2; D call uncertain. CDR1 SQVTM and CDR2 ANQGSEA come from the germline V gene. Between the trimmed V and J ends, which lost 4 bases and 6 bases, there was a span of 12 bases. The CDR3 loop spans 13 amino acids. CDR3 protein: CSVGWARSGELFF. CDR3 coding DNA: TGCAGCGTTGGTTGGGCAAGGTCCGGGGAGCTGTTTTTT.

The V and J genes are TRBV19 and TRBJ2-1; 10 bases are shared with TRBD1. Germline V gene lookup returns CDR1 LNHDA and CDR2 SQIVND (reference sequence). This CDR3 contains 16 residues. Trimming took 5 bases from V and 1 from J; bases not matched to a gene: 5. CDR3 loop: CASSPGQGGSYNEQFF. The DNA of the CDR3 is TGTGCCAGTAGTCCAGGACAGGGGGGGTCCTACAATGAGCAGTTCTTC. Complete variable domain (other parts from reference TRBV19 and TRBJ2-1): DGGITQSPKYLFRKEGQNVTLSCEQNLNHDAMYWYRQDPGQGLRLIYYSQIVNDFQKGDIAEGYSVSREKKESFPLTVTSAQKNPTAFYLCASSPGQGGSYNEQFFGPGTRLTVL.